This T cell receptor (beta chain) was identified in a study of T cell repertoires in cytomegalovirus infection. Study at large: CMV infection and matching HLA type were both indicated by public TCR beta signatures. Study-level results: Ex vivo, HLA-C-restricted CMV-specific TCR beta clonotypes prevailed over the rest of the response. Individuals carrying CMV plus the relevant HLA were identified by cumulative frequency of public TCR beta families.

Each CDR3 protein is one row after TCRdb ran MiXCR on the reads. The sample yields around 550,000 distinct CDR3 sequences, less than 30% seen once. In its sample, this clonotype was seen a few times. What it binds is not known. Source material: PBMCs. The sequence was obtained from a human donor in good health (CMV status not recorded). Some clones in this sample may be carry-over from other donors' samples.

CDR3 bases: TGTGCCAGCAGCTACAGGGCGGGGAATGAGCAGTTCTTC. As protein: CASSYRAGNEQFF. This chain links TRBV27 with TRBJ2-1; either TRBD1 or TRBD2 may supply D (6 bases each). CDR3 length: 13 amino acids. Germline V gene data show CDR1 as MNHEY and CDR2 as SMNVEV (reference sequence). Trimming removed 6 bases from V and 7 bases from J, with 13 bases in between.